The 20 T cell receptor beta chains given below trace back to one sample, sequenced in a study of blood T cell repertoires in COVID-19. Assay used: immunoSEQ multiplex PCR; TCRdb lists only in-frame clones, some missing. The sample records over 150,000 clones, roughly 84% being singletons. Sequenced sample: peripheral blood. The receptors come from a man aged 45 to 65 with active or convalescent COVID-19.

Comments on this clone: In the same sample, other DNA sequences code for this CDR3. This rearrangement joins TRBV7-9 to TRBJ1-1; D is ambiguous. The CDR3 has 14 residues. The germline V and J ends were trimmed by 5 bases and 2 bases, with 12 bases remaining between them. CDR1 and CDR2 from the germline V gene are SEHNR and FQNEAQ (reference sequence). The CDR3 protein is CASSLKGGNTEAFF. For the CDR3, the DNA is TGTGCCAGCAGCCTCAAGGGAGGTAACACTGAAGCTTTCTTT.

The J gene is TRBJ2-1, the V gene TRBV7-2; 11 bases fit TRBD2. V was clipped by 2 bases and J by 5 bases; unmatched bases: 8. From germline, CDR1 is SGHTA and CDR2 FQGNSA. The CDR3 extends over 17 amino acids. In DNA form, the CDR3 reads TGTGCCAGCAGCTTACCCCCTAGCGGGAGGCGGGACAATGAGCAGTTCTTC. Amino acids: CASSLPPSGRRDNEQFF.

This CDR3 is CASSPIGQAKPEAFF. The CDR3 nucleotides read TGCGCCAGCAGCCCAATCGGACAGGCGAAACCTGAAGCTTTCTTT. The rearrangement joins TRBV5-1 to TRBJ1-1; TRBD1 matches at 7 bases. The CDR3 has 15 amino acids. J gave up 6 bases and V 4 bases, and 12 bases lay outside the gene matches. Per the germline V gene, CDR1 is SGHRS and CDR2 is YFSETQ.

On this clone: The same CDR3 also results from other DNA sequences found in this sample. The chain employs TRBV3-1 (or the pseudogene TRBV3-2) and TRBJ1-1; weak D call: TRBD1 (5 bases). The germline V gene encodes CDR1 LGHDT and CDR2 YNNKEL (reference sequence). CDR3 length equals 14 residues. Trimming removed 3 bases from V and 3 bases from J, with 11 bases in between. Here the CDR3 DNA reads TGTGCCAGCAGCCAGCCGGGGGGGGACACTGAAGCTTTCTTT. This encodes CASSQPGGDTEAFF.

This clone has only one observation. V is TRBV7-2 and J is TRBJ1-5; the D is unclear. The V gene's germline CDR1 is SGHTA and CDR2 FQGNSA. CDR3 length: 15 residues. V was shortened by 5 bases and J by 3 bases, with 14 bases between the two germline ends. The CDR3 sequence: CASSPEIAVNQPQHF. CDR3 in DNA: TGTGCCAGCAGCCCGGAGATTGCGGTCAATCAGCCCCAGCATTTT.

The V and J genes are TRBV6-1 and TRBJ2-6, with 11 bases lining up with TRBD2. The ends lost 1 base at V and 0 bases at J; junction bases unmatched: 2. Per the germline V gene, CDR1 is MNHNS and CDR2 is SASEGT. The CDR3 contains 18 residues. The CDR3 nucleotides are TGTGCCAGCAGTGAAGGACTAGCGGGAATCTCTGGGGCCAACGTCCTGACTTTC. Its protein is CASSEGLAGISGANVLTF.

The rearrangement links TRBV11-2 to TRBJ2-1; 11 bases agree with TRBD1. The CDR3 covers 17 residues. Germline V gene sequence: CDR1 SGHAT, CDR2 FQNNGV. The ends lost 1 base at V and 2 bases at J; junction bases unmatched: 4. The DNA of the CDR3 is TGTGCCAGCAGCTTAGGCCTGGGACAGGGGGCCTACAATGAGCAGTTCTTC. It codes for CASSLGLGQGAYNEQFF.

CDR3 sequence (DNA): TGTGCCAGCAGCTTAGGACAGGACGTTAATGAGCAGTTCTTC. Its translation is CASSLGQDVNEQFF. The chain couples TRBV7-3 to TRBJ2-1, with TRBD1 matching over 7 bases. Trimming took 2 bases from V and 7 from J; bases not matched to a gene: 5. CDR1 is SGHTA, CDR2 FQGTGA, per germline. The length of the CDR3 is 14 residues.

In its sample, this clone was seen a few times. J is TRBJ1-2 and V is TRBV5-1; 7 positions agree with TRBD1. The CDR3 is 14 residues long. Germline V gene data show CDR1 as SGHRS and CDR2 as YFSETQ. Unmatched junction bases numbered 6, after V lost 2 bases and J lost 5 bases. Here the CDR3 reads CASSFGGGSYGYTF. The CDR3 nucleotides read TGCGCCAGCAGCTTTGGAGGGGGCAGTTATGGCTACACCTTC.

This clone was recorded once. This chain links TRBV14 with TRBJ2-7; maybe TRBD1 (6 bases). The V end was cut by 3 bases, the J end by 5 bases, with 20 bases between. CDR1 and CDR2 (germline): SGHDN, FVKESK. This CDR3 spans 16 amino acids. The CDR3 loop reads CASSQSGRGFSDEQYF. DNA of the CDR3: TGTGCCAGCAGCCAGAGCGGCAGGGGATTTTCGGACGAGCAGTACTTC.

The chain recombines TRBV18 with TRBJ1-6, with TRBD1 identical over 10 bases. The CDR3 loop spans 16 amino acids. Per germline, CDR1 KGHSH and CDR2 LQKENI. V shed 6 bases, J shed 2 bases, and the junction held 4 bases outside the gene matches. The CDR3 spells CASSGQGSTYNSPLHF. In DNA, the CDR3 is TGTGCCAGCTCGGGACAGGGGTCCACCTATAATTCACCCCTCCACTTT.

This chain connects TRBV27 to TRBJ2-5; 10 positions match TRBD2. J was trimmed by 4 bases and V by 2 bases; bases with no gene match: 10. Germline CDR1 is MNHEY and CDR2 is SMNVEV (reference sequence). This CDR3 region has 17 residues. The CDR3 loop is CASSLMGRASGGETQYF. The CDR3 DNA is TGTGCCAGCAGTTTAATGGGGCGGGCTAGCGGGGGAGAGACCCAGTACTTC.

This clone occurred a few times. The genes are TRBV6-2 or TRBV6-3 and TRBJ1-5; possibly TRBD1 for D (5 bases). This CDR3 region has 15 residues. V gave up 2 bases and J gave up 5 bases, with 13 bases separating them. Germline assignment: CDR1 MNHEY and CDR2 SVGEGT. CDR3 sequence reads: CASSYGTGGHQPQHF. The DNA for the CDR3 is TGTGCCAGCAGTTACGGGACGGGGGGACATCAGCCCCAGCATTTT.

This clone was seen only a few times. The chain is built from TRBV7-2 and TRBJ2-1; TRBD2 matches at 9 bases. The CDR3 runs 19 residues. The V gene end was trimmed by 1 base and the J gene end by 5 bases; junction bases not matched to a gene: 15. Germline CDR1 SGHTA, CDR2 FQGNSA. CDR3 in amino acids: CASSLGFVKAGGWNNEQFF. The CDR3 coding sequence is TGTGCCAGCAGCTTAGGATTCGTTAAAGCGGGAGGATGGAACAATGAGCAGTTCTTC.

This chain connects TRBV4-2 to TRBJ2-3; 9 nucleotides match TRBD2. This CDR3 is 17 amino acids long. Germline V gives CDR1 LGHNA, CDR2 YNFKEQ. The trim removed 2 bases at V and 2 bases at J, leaving 8 bases unmatched. The CDR3 nucleotides read TGTGCCAGCAGCCAATCTAGCGGGATGAATCCCACAGATACGCAGTATTTT. This gives the protein CASSQSSGMNPTDTQYF.

The V and J genes are TRBV6-5 and TRBJ1-1, with D possibly being TRBD1 (5 bases). The V gene lost 6 bases and the J gene lost 3 bases, with 11 bases spanning the gap. Germline-derived CDR1 and CDR2 are MNHEY and SVGAGI. The CDR3 has 13 residues. CDR3 region: CASSRVVDTEAFF. The CDR3 nucleotides read TGTGCCAGCAGCAGGGTCGTTGACACTGAAGCTTTCTTT.

The rearrangement uses TRBV24-1 and TRBJ2-3, with 11 bases that match TRBD2. CDR3 length: 15 residues. Trimming took 9 bases from V and 4 from J; bases not matched to a gene: 8. CDR1 is KGHDR and CDR2 is SFDVKD in the germline V gene. CDR3 bases: TGTGCCACCTCTCAACTAGCGGGGGTGTCAGATACGCAGTATTTT. Translated, it gives CATSQLAGVSDTQYF.

The chain couples TRBV18 to TRBJ2-7; D possibly corresponds to TRBD2 (6 bases). Germline values: CDR1 KGHSH, CDR2 LQKENI. The germline V and J ends were trimmed by 2 bases and 0 bases, with 11 bases remaining between them. The CDR3 loop spans 15 amino acids. The CDR3 loop reads CASSPGGDRSYEQYF. CDR3 nucleotide sequence: TGTGCCAGCTCACCAGGAGGGGATCGCTCCTACGAGCAGTACTTC.

The chain carries TRBV7-2 and TRBJ2-2, with D possibly being TRBD1 (5 bases). From germline, CDR1 is SGHTA and CDR2 FQGNSA. The germline V and J ends were trimmed by 4 bases and 2 bases, with 8 bases remaining between them. The CDR3 runs 14 residues. Written as DNA, the CDR3 is TGTGCCAGCAGCTATGGACAAAACACCGGGGAGCTGTTTTTT. Translation gives CASSYGQNTGELFF.

In this sample, this clone turned up a few times. The rearrangement joins TRBV19 to TRBJ1-6, with 11 bases that match TRBD1. This CDR3 has 13 residues. V lost 7 bases, J lost 9 bases, and 2 bases stayed unmatched. CDR1 is LNHDA and CDR2 is SQIVND in the germline V gene (reference sequence). The DNA for the CDR3 is TGTGCCAGTAAGGGGACAGGGGGTTCACCCCTCCACTTT. It is translated as CASKGTGGSPLHF.